The 19 T cell receptor beta chains presented below share a single source sample, sequenced in a study of blood T cell repertoires in COVID-19. Assay used: immunoSEQ multiplex PCR; TCRdb lists only in-frame clones, some missing. The table has some 30,000 clones, around 85% seen once. The material sequenced was peripheral blood. These receptors originate from a woman at least 80 years old with COVID-19, enrolled during active disease.

The chain carries TRBV6-1 and TRBJ2-1; D remains unclear. CDR3 length: 15 amino acids. V was cut by 1 base and J by 7 bases, with 14 bases left in between. Germline-derived CDR1 and CDR2 are MNHNS and SASEGT. CDR3 bases: TGTGCCAGCAGTGAAGGACATGCCCTACCTAATGAGCAGTTCTTC. Translating gives CASSEGHALPNEQFF.

The chain uses TRBV12-3 or TRBV12-4 and TRBJ1-2, with D perhaps matching TRBD1 (5 bases). The CDR3 totals 13 residues. V shed 2 bases and J shed 4 bases, with 8 bases lying between them. The CDR3 DNA follows: TGTGCCAGCAGTTTACAGGGTGTCTATGGCTACACCTTC. This codes for CASSLQGVYGYTF.

The chain is built from TRBV19 and TRBJ1-6; possibly TRBD1 for D (6 bases). The V gene lost 3 bases and the J gene lost 10 bases, with 10 bases spanning the gap. This CDR3 is 13 amino acids long. The germline V gene has CDR1 LNHDA and CDR2 SQIVND (reference sequence). CDR3 in amino acids: CASSIDRNSPLHF. DNA of the CDR3: TGTGCCAGTAGTATCGACAGGAACTCACCCCTCCACTTT.

This sequence joins TRBV6-5 and TRBJ1-1; D not certain. V lost 8 bases, J lost 1 base, and 17 bases lay in between. The CDR3 sequence is 15 residues long. Germline CDR1 MNHEY, CDR2 SVGAGI. CDR3 protein: CASCPSGRANTEAFF. The CDR3 DNA reads as TGTGCCAGCTGCCCCTCTGGGAGGGCGAACACTGAAGCTTTCTTT.

J is TRBJ2-1 and V is TRBV5-1, with 9 bases identical to TRBD2. The CDR3 is 17 amino acids. V lost 0 bases and J lost 0; bases outside the gene matches: 4. From germline, CDR1 is SGHRS and CDR2 YFSETQ. DNA of the CDR3: TGCGCCAGCAGCTTGGAAGCTAGCGGGGTCTCCTACAATGAGCAGTTCTTC. Its translation is CASSLEASGVSYNEQFF. Full variable domain (outside the CDR3, taken from reference TRBV5-1 and TRBJ2-1): KAGVTQTPRYLIKTRGQQVTLSCSPISGHRSVSWYQQTPGQGLQFLFEYFSETQRNKGNFPGRFSGRQFSNSRSEMNVSTLELGDSALYLCASSLEASGVSYNEQFFGPGTRLTVL.

The genes are TRBV3-1 (or the pseudogene TRBV3-2) and TRBJ2-1; D call uncertain. The CDR3 runs 11 residues. The V gene lost 1 base and the J gene lost 8 bases, with 3 bases spanning the gap. Germline-derived CDR1 and CDR2 are LGHDT and YNNKEL (reference sequence). CDR3 sequence reads: CASSQVDEQFF. The CDR3 nucleotides read TGTGCCAGCAGCCAAGTCGATGAGCAGTTCTTC.

The chain combines TRBV14 with TRBJ1-1; TRBD1 agrees at 7 bases. Unmatched junction bases numbered 6, after V lost 2 bases and J lost 6 bases. Looked up from germline, CDR1 is SGHDN and CDR2 is FVKESK. This CDR3 contains 14 residues. CDR3 nucleotides: TGTGCCAGCAGCCAACACAGGGGAAGTCCTGAAGCTTTCTTT. It yields the protein CASSQHRGSPEAFF.

J is TRBJ2-3 and V is TRBV18; D might be TRBD1 (6 bases). The V and J ends lost 3 bases and 0 bases respectively, with 13 bases between them. Looked up from germline, CDR1 is KGHSH and CDR2 is LQKENI. The CDR3 contains 16 residues. The CDR3 protein is CASSPTRQGSTDTQYF. The CDR3 DNA reads TGTGCCAGCTCACCCACCCGGCAGGGGAGCACAGATACGCAGTATTTT.

This clone was seen only once. This sequence joins TRBV7-9 and TRBJ2-1; 8 bases line up with TRBD2. From germline, CDR1 is SEHNR and CDR2 FQNEAQ (reference sequence). Trimming removed 5 bases from V and 13 bases from J; junction bases left unmatched: 13. The CDR3 covers 14 residues. Here the CDR3 reads CASSLSGALRYQFF. The CDR3, as DNA: TGTGCCAGCAGCCTTAGCGGGGCCCTCCGTTACCAGTTCTTC.

This clone was seen only a few times. V is TRBV5-1 and J is TRBJ1-6; 10 nucleotides agree with TRBD1. This CDR3 is built from 14 residues. Germline trimming cut 5 bases from V and 8 bases from J; bases unmatched to any gene: 4. Germline CDR1 reads SGHRS; CDR2 reads YFSETQ. CDR3 nucleotides: TGCGCCAGCAGGGGACAGGGGCGGGATTCACCCCTCCACTTT. It specifies CASRGQGRDSPLHF.

The J gene is TRBJ2-5, the V gene TRBV2; 14 nucleotides align to TRBD2. V gave up 8 bases and J gave up 2 bases; unmatched junction bases: 4. This CDR3 contains 15 residues. CDR1 SNHLY and CDR2 FYNNEI come from the germline V gene. CDR3 sequence (DNA): TGTGCCAGCGGAAGGACTAGCGGGGGGCAAGAGACCCAGTACTTC. Translating it yields CASGRTSGGQETQYF.

The rearrangement uses TRBV6-1 and TRBJ2-7, with a possible D match to TRBD1 (6 bases). V was cut by 4 bases and J by 0 bases, with 16 bases left in between. CDR1 MNHNS and CDR2 SASEGT come from the germline V gene. The CDR3 extends over 16 amino acids. The chain's CDR3 is CASSVIGGLTSYEQYF. CDR3 DNA: TGTGCCAGCAGTGTAATTGGGGGCCTTACCTCCTACGAGCAGTACTTC.

The CDR3 loop reads CASSKGQITKETQYF. The CDR3 region has the DNA TGTGCCAGCAGCAAAGGACAGATTACCAAAGAGACCCAGTACTTC. The chain couples TRBV5-4 to TRBJ2-5, with D perhaps matching TRBD1 (6 bases). The CDR3 has 15 residues. The germline V gene encodes CDR1 SGHNT and CDR2 YYREEE (reference sequence). The germline V and J ends were trimmed by 4 bases and 3 bases, with 16 bases remaining between them.

The count of this clone is one. The chain carries TRBV6-5 and TRBJ1-2; 7 nucleotides agree with TRBD1. Germline V gene sequence: CDR1 MNHEY, CDR2 SVGAGI. This CDR3 has 13 amino acids. The junction had 7 bases not matched to a gene; V was cut back by 7 bases and J by 5 bases. DNA for the CDR3: TGTGCCAGCAAAGCGACAGGGATTTATGGCTACACCTTC. Translating gives CASKATGIYGYTF.

In the case of this clone: A much larger clone differs by one base, so this may be a read error. The chain carries TRBV19 and TRBJ1-6, with D perhaps TRBD1 (6 bases). There are 16 residues in the CDR3. Germline CDR1 and CDR2: LNHDA and SQIVND (reference sequence). Here the CDR3 DNA reads TGTGCCAGTAGTCTCAATTCGGACAGCGGTAATTCACCCTTCCACTTT. Protein sequence: CASSLNSDSGNSPFHF.

The V gene is TRBV30, the J gene TRBJ1-1; TRBD1 is a possible D gene (6 bases). Germline CDR1 and CDR2: GTSNPN and SVGIG (reference sequence). The CDR3 sequence is 13 residues long. V was shortened by 2 bases and J by 8 bases, with 15 bases between the two germline ends. The CDR3 is CAWSLTRGGEAFF. The CDR3 region has the DNA TGTGCCTGGAGTCTCACCAGGGGCGGGGAAGCTTTCTTT. Using reference TRBV30 and TRBJ1-1 for the parts outside the CDR3, the full variable domain is SQTIHQWPATLVQPVGSPLSLECTVEGTSNPNLYWYRQAAGRGLQLLFYSVGIGQISSEVPQNLSASRPQDRQFILSSKKLLLSDSGFYLCAWSLTRGGEAFFGQGTRLTVV.

The chain uses TRBV30 and TRBJ2-7; D may be TRBD2 (6 bases). CDR3 size: 15 residues. The V and J ends lost 1 base and 3 bases respectively, with 16 bases between them. In germline, CDR1 is GTSNPN, CDR2 SVGIG (reference sequence). The CDR3 DNA reads TGTGCCTGGAGTGGTGACATTGGCGGGGTCTACGAGCAGTACTTC. This sequence encodes CAWSGDIGGVYEQYF.

This chain connects TRBV5-1 to TRBJ2-5; 15 positions agree with TRBD2. CDR1 and CDR2 from the germline V gene are SGHRS and YFSETQ. The length of the CDR3 is 17 residues. V dropped 0 bases and J dropped 5; count of bases not matched to a gene: 5. CDR3 bases: TGCGCCAGCAGCTTGGGGACTAGCGGGGGGGGCCGGGAGACCCAGTACTTC. As protein: CASSLGTSGGGRETQYF.

The genes are TRBV5-1 and TRBJ1-3; D gene ambiguous. Germline V gene data show CDR1 as SGHRS and CDR2 as YFSETQ. V lost 1 base to trimming and J lost 5 bases, with 10 bases between them. The CDR3 sequence is 14 residues long. CDR3: CASSLYGGRNTIYF. The CDR3 nucleotides are TGCGCCAGCAGCTTGTACGGAGGTAGAAACACCATATATTTT.